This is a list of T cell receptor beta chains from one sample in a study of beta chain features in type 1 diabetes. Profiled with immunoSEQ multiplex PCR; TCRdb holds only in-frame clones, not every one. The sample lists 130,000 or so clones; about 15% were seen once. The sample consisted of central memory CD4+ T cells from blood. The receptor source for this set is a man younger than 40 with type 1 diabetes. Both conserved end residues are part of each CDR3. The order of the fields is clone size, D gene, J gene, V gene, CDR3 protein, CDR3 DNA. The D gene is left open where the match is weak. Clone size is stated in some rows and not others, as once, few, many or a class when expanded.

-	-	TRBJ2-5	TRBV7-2	CASSLTPGPQETQYF	TGTGCCAGCAGCTTAACCCCGGGCCCCCAAGAGACCCAGTACTTC
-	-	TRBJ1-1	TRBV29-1	CSVRGGASTEAFF	TGCAGCGTGAGAGGGGGTGCGAGCACTGAAGCTTTCTTT
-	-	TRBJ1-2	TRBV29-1	CSVNYYGGYTF	TGCAGCGTGAACTACTATGGAGGCTACACCTTC
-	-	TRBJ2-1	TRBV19	CASSIEARSYNEQFF	TGTGCCAGTAGTATAGAGGCCAGGTCCTACAATGAGCAGTTCTTC
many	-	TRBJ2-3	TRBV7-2	CASSFRWDTQYF	TGTGCCAGCAGCTTTCGCTGGGATACGCAGTATTTT
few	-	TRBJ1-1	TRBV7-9	CASSLAAGNTEAFF	TGTGCCAGCAGCTTAGCAGCGGGCAACACTGAAGCTTTCTTT
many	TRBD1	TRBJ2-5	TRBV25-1	CASSGSNRGETQYF	TGTGCCAGCAGTGGGAGTAACAGGGGAGAGACCCAGTACTTC
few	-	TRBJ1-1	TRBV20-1	CSARDSTEAFF	TGCAGTGCTAGAGATAGCACTGAAGCTTTCTTT
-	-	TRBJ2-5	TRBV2	CASTSEAPLRAAQYF	TGTGCCAGCACCTCAGAGGCCCCATTAAGGGCGGCCCAGTACTTC
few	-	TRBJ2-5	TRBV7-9	CASSDETQYF	TGTGCCAGCAGCGATGAGACCCAGTACTTC
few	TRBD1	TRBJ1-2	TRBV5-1	CASSLHAETGFYTF	TGCGCCAGCAGCCTCCACGCAGAGACAGGGTTCTATACCTTC
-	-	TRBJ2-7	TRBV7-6	CASSSPPDSYYEQYF	TGTGCCAGCAGCTCTCCCCCCGACAGTTACTACGAGCAGTACTTC
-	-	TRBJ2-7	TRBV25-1	CASSLATGIGEQYF	TGTGCCAGCAGCTTAGCCACAGGGATAGGCGAGCAGTACTTC
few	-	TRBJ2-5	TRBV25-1	CASSEGDTRETQYF	TGTGCCAGCAGTGAGGGAGACACGAGGGAGACCCAGTACTTC
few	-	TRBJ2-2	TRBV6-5	CASSSETGELFF	TGTGCCAGCAGTTCCGAAACCGGGGAGCTGTTTTTT
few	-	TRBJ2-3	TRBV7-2	CASSLLETDTQYF	TGTGCCAGCAGCCTCCTAGAGACAGATACGCAGTATTTT
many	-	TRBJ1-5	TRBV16	CASSQLTGPAQHF	TGTGCCAGCAGCCAGTTAACTGGCCCAGCCCAGCATTTT
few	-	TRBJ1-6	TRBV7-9	CASSLANRRNSPLHF	TGTGCCAGCAGCTTAGCCAACAGGAGAAATTCACCCCTCCACTTT
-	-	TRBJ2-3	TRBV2	CASSEADSTQYF	TGTGCCAGCAGTGAAGCAGATAGTACGCAGTATTTT
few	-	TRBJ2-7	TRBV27	CASSPDSARGEQYF	TGTGCCAGCAGCCCGGACAGCGCCCGAGGGGAGCAGTACTTC
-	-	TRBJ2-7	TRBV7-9	CASSLIVTSYEQYF	TGTGCCAGCAGCTTAATCGTGACCTCCTACGAGCAGTACTTC
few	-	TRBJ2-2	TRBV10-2	CASSESPAGSGTGELFF	TGCGCCAGCAGTGAGTCGCCGGCGGGGTCGGGCACCGGGGAGCTGTTTTTT
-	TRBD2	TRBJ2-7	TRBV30	CAWSWTSGGFGEQYF	TGTGCCTGGAGTTGGACTAGCGGGGGGTTCGGCGAGCAGTACTTC
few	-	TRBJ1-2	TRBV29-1	CSVEADGGGYTF	TGCAGCGTTGAAGCGGATGGGGGTGGCTACACCTTC
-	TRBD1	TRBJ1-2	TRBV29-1	CSVGSPWTGGSYGYTF	TGCAGCGTTGGGTCCCCTTGGACAGGGGGCTCCTATGGCTACACCTTC
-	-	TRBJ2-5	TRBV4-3	CASSQAGTSQETQYF	TGCGCCAGCAGCCAAGCTGGCACCAGCCAAGAGACCCAGTACTTC
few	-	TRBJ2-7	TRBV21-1	CASSNWTAIAYEQYF	TGTGCCAGCAGCAACTGGACAGCGATAGCCTACGAGCAGTACTTC
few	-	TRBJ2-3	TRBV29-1	CSADREGDTQYF	TGCAGCGCGGACAGGGAGGGGGATACGCAGTATTTT
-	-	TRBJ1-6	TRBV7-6	CASSFYNSPLHF	TGTGCCAGCAGCTTTTATAATTCACCCCTCCACTTT
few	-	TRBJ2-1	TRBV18	CASSLNRDNEQFF	TGTGCCAGCTCCCTGAACCGGGACAATGAGCAGTTCTTC
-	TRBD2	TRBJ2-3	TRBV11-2	CASSFGTSERTDTQYF	TGTGCCAGCAGCTTCGGGACTAGCGAACGCACAGATACGCAGTATTTT
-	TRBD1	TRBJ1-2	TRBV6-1	CASSARDRDGYTF	TGTGCCAGCAGTGCCCGGGACAGGGATGGCTACACCTTC
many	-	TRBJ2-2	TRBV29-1	CSVSGTANTGELFF	TGCAGCGTTTCCGGGACGGCGAACACCGGGGAGCTGTTTTTT
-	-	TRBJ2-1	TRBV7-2	CASSYRKSSYNEQFF	TGTGCCAGCAGCTACCGGAAGAGCTCCTACAATGAGCAGTTCTTC
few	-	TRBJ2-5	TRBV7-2	CASRPPVRETQYF	TGTGCCAGCAGACCCCCCGTCCGAGAGACCCAGTACTTC
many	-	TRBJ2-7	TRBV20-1	CSARNDEQYF	TGCAGTGCTAGAAATGACGAGCAGTACTTC
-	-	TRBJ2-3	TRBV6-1	CASSEAGGDGTDTQYF	TGTGCCAGCAGTGAAGCAGGCGGGGATGGGACAGATACGCAGTATTTT
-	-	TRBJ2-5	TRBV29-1	CSVEGQGNPQGGQYF	TGCAGCGTTGAAGGCCAGGGCAACCCGCAAGGGGGCCAGTACTTC
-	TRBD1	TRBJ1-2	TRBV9	CASSVVDRDNYGYTF	TGTGCCAGCAGCGTAGTTGACAGGGATAACTATGGCTACACCTTC
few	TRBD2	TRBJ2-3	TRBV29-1	CSVVAGGYTDTQYF	TGCAGCGTTGTAGCGGGGGGCTACACAGATACGCAGTATTTT
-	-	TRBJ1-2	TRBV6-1	CASTIGTEYGYTF	TGTGCCAGCACGATAGGGACCGAGTATGGCTACACCTTC
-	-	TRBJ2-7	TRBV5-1	CASSAGQLVYEQYF	TGCGCCAGCAGCGCAGGCCAGTTGGTCTACGAGCAGTACTTC
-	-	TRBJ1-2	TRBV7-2	CASSASGDGYTF	TGTGCCAGCAGCGCCTCAGGGGATGGCTACACCTTC
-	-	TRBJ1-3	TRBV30	CAWSVGIENTIYF	TGTGCCTGGAGTGTGGGTATTGAAAACACCATATATTTT
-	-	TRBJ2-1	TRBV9	CASSGRDRTYNEQFF	TGTGCCAGCAGCGGACGGGATCGCACCTACAATGAGCAGTTCTTC
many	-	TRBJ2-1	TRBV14	CASSELPGLSSWEQFF	TGTGCCAGCAGCGAACTTCCGGGACTCAGCTCCTGGGAGCAGTTCTTC
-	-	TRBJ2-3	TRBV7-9	CASSLGTATDTQYF	TGTGCCAGCAGCCTGGGTACAGCCACAGATACGCAGTATTTT
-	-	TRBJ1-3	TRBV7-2	CAITPQSFGNTIYF	TGTGCCATCACCCCCCAATCCTTTGGAAACACCATATATTTT
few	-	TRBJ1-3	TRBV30	CAWSVAGNTIYF	TGTGCCTGGAGTGTAGCCGGAAACACCATATATTTT
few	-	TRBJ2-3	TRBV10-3	CASSLRKGRTDTQYF	TGTGCCAGCAGTCTCCGAAAAGGACGCACAGATACGCAGTATTTT